This TCR beta chain stems from a study of T cell changes during pregnancy in multiple sclerosis (dated 2019 in TCRdb). For the study in its entirety: The study examined how the T cell repertoire changed over the course of pregnancy in women with multiple sclerosis.

The library relied on the immunoSEQ multiplex PCR assay. Sourced from immuneACCESS, this table was stored by TCRdb with only in-frame sequences that have V and J called. A share of the clones is absent; for the studies checked, an unresolved V gene accounts for under half, and the remainder has no known explanation. This sample lists under 65,000 clones; around 94% were detected once. The leading ten clones occupy about 2.6% of the sample. Of note for this clone: Its antigen specificity is not known. Base qualities were left out, and no much larger clone turns up one base away.

A distance of 12 bases separates the germline ends of V and J, which lose 10 bases and 2 bases respectively. CDR1 and CDR2 were assigned from the germline V gene (reference sequence) as LNHDA and SQIVND. Counted from cysteine to phenylalanine, this CDR3 has 13 amino acids. The kept DNA is CDR3 alone, 39 bases in frame from the first base. The source material was CD8+ T cells from peripheral blood mononuclear cells, sampled after pregnancy. The receptor was derived from a female donor with multiple sclerosis, enrolled in a pregnancy study. The sequence links TRBV19 to TRBJ1-5; the D gene is perhaps TRBD1, from 6 matching bases. CDR3 loop: CATGVGGNQPQHF. In nucleotides, the sequence is TGTGCCACAGGGGTTGGGGGCAATCAGCCCCAGCATTTT.